One and the same sample provided the 16 T cell receptor beta chains below, sequenced in a study of regulatory T cells in long-lasting Graves disease. Construction of the TCR beta libraries employed iRepertoire HTBI primers in conjunction with Arm-PCR of CDR3 regions. TCRdb redid the calling of the multiplex PCR reads with MiXCR, one entry per CDR3 protein. The sample shows roughly 610,000 distinct CDR3 sequences, roughly 15% of them seen only once. Time point reported: newly diagnosed GD, antithyroid drugs for less than 3 months. Generation of the TCR library employed RNA extracted from PBMCs. Another study also made use of these data, one on T cells in Graves' hyperthyroidism and ophthalmopathy.

Specimen: peripheral blood mononuclear cells (PBMCs), collected at new diagnosis, from a patient treated with antithyroid drugs. These receptors were obtained from a young woman with Graves disease.

This clonotype showed up just a few times. V and J are TRBV5-1 and TRBJ1-3; no definite D call. Per the germline V gene, CDR1 is SGHRS and CDR2 is YFSETQ. V shed 0 bases and J shed 0 bases, with 13 bases lying between them. The CDR3 has 17 residues. The CDR3 sequence is CASSLGLSLGSGNTIYF. DNA for the CDR3: TGCGCCAGCAGCTTGGGTCTTTCACTTGGCTCTGGAAACACCATATATTTT.

This clonotype was observed many times. The gene calls are TRBV7-2 and TRBJ2-3, with 7 bases identical to TRBD2. With 3 bases clipped from V and 5 bases from J, the junction kept 5 bases outside the gene matches. Germline V gene sequence: CDR1 SGHTA, CDR2 FQGNSA. The CDR3 spans 14 residues. The CDR3 reads CASSFLGGGDTQYF. CDR3 nucleotides: TGTGCCAGCAGCTTTTTAGGCGGGGGAGATACGCAGTATTTT.

This clonotype showed up just a few times. J is TRBJ2-1 and V is TRBV19, with 8 positions matching TRBD1. Germline loops: CDR1 LNHDA, CDR2 SQIVND (reference sequence). V lost 7 bases and J lost 2; bases outside the gene matches: 4. This CDR3 comprises 14 residues. DNA for the CDR3: TGTGCCAGTAAGAGACAGGGGACCTACAATGAGCAGTTCTTC. This gives the protein CASKRQGTYNEQFF.

This sequence joins TRBV5-1 and TRBJ2-3; D unresolved. The CDR3 has 15 residues. The V gene lost 4 bases and the J gene lost 0 bases, with 12 bases spanning the gap. Germline lookup yields CDR1 SGHRS and CDR2 YFSETQ. The CDR3 DNA is TGCGCCAGCAGCGCCAGGTCGTTGAGCACAGATACGCAGTATTTT. Translation gives CASSARSLSTDTQYF. Full variable domain (outside the CDR3, taken from reference TRBV5-1 and TRBJ2-3): KAGVTQTPRYLIKTRGQQVTLSCSPISGHRSVSWYQQTPGQGLQFLFEYFSETQRNKGNFPGRFSGRQFSNSRSEMNVSTLELGDSALYLCASSARSLSTDTQYFGPGTRLTVL.

The table lists this clonotype with many counts. The rearrangement joins TRBV28 to TRBJ2-1; 7 bases are a match to TRBD1. J was trimmed by 11 bases and V by 6 bases; bases with no gene match: 13. CDR1 is MDHEN, CDR2 SYDVKM, per germline. The CDR3 covers 14 residues. The DNA for the CDR3 is TGTGCCAGCAGGCCGACAGGGCGAGGACCGAAGCAGTTCTTC. Translated, it gives CASRPTGRGPKQFF.

The CDR3, as DNA: TGTGCCAGTAGTATAGTTTGGGGGCTTAATCAGCCCCAGCATTTT. Protein: CASSIVWGLNQPQHF. This rearrangement joins TRBV19 to TRBJ1-5; tentative D call: TRBD1 (6 bases). The germline CDR1 and CDR2 sequences are LNHDA and SQIVND (reference sequence). Trimming removed 1 base from V and 4 bases from J, with 11 bases in between. This CDR3 comprises 15 residues.

In this sample, this clonotype turned up many times. The chain is built from TRBV6-1 and TRBJ1-1, with D hard to call. Trimming removed 6 bases at V and 3 bases at J, with 11 bases between. There are 13 residues in the CDR3. The germline V gene encodes CDR1 MNHNS and CDR2 SASEGT. The DNA of the CDR3 is TGTGCCAGCAGATTGGGTCTGTACACTGAAGCTTTCTTT. Translation gives CASRLGLYTEAFF.

The rearrangement links TRBV5-4 to TRBJ2-2, with D perhaps matching TRBD1 (6 bases). V was trimmed by 1 base and J by 2 bases, leaving 9 bases between them. There are 15 residues in the CDR3. Germline V gene sequence: CDR1 SGHNT, CDR2 YYREEE (reference sequence). This chain's CDR3 is CASSLLGANTGELFF. As DNA, the CDR3 is TGTGCCAGCAGCTTGCTGGGGGCTAACACCGGGGAGCTGTTTTTT.

Many counts were recorded for this clonotype. The chain links TRBV5-1 to TRBJ2-7; D is unclear. V lost 5 bases and J lost 0, with 9 bases in between. CDR3 length: 13 residues. Germline CDR1 reads SGHRS; CDR2 reads YFSETQ. The DNA for the CDR3 is TGCGCCAGCAGACCCTCCAACTCCTACGAGCAGTACTTC. Its translation is CASRPSNSYEQYF.

This chain links TRBV9 with TRBJ1-5; 7 bases line up with TRBD1. Germline trimming cut 4 bases from V and 2 bases from J; bases unmatched to any gene: 3. Germline V gene data show CDR1 as SGDLS and CDR2 as YYNGEE. This CDR3 comprises 14 residues. DNA of the CDR3: TGTGCCAGCAGCCACGGACAGGGCAATCAGCCCCAGCATTTT. It specifies CASSHGQGNQPQHF. The full variable domain, with the rest looked up from reference TRBV9 and TRBJ1-5, is DSGVTQTPKHLITATGQRVTLRCSPRSGDLSVYWYQQSLDQGLQFLIQYYNGEERAKGNILERFSAQQFPDLHSELNLSSLELGDSALYFCASSHGQGNQPQHFGDGTRLSIL.

This clonotype was observed a few times. The V and J genes are TRBV28 and TRBJ1-5, with D perhaps matching TRBD1 (6 bases). Trimming pared 6 bases from V and 1 base from J, leaving 16 bases between. CDR3 length equals 16 residues. From germline, CDR1 is MDHEN and CDR2 SYDVKM. CDR3 region: CASRHPGGSSNQPQHF. The CDR3 DNA reads as TGTGCCAGCAGGCACCCGGGGGGCTCGAGCAATCAGCCCCAGCATTTT.

The chain has TRBV20-1 and TRBJ2-7, with 10 bases fitting TRBD1. Germline assignment: CDR1 DFQATT and CDR2 SNEGSKA (reference sequence). J gave up 5 bases and V 1 base, and 11 bases lay outside the gene matches. This CDR3 contains 16 residues. The CDR3 region has the DNA TGCAGTGCTAGAGGCCGGGGGAGGGACAGGGGAGACGAGCAGTACTTC. Its translation: CSARGRGRDRGDEQYF.

The chain is built from TRBV19 and TRBJ2-6; unclear D gene. CDR1 is LNHDA and CDR2 is SQIVND in the germline V gene (reference sequence). V was trimmed by 7 bases and J by 6 bases, leaving 19 bases between them. This CDR3 spans 16 amino acids. The CDR3 sequence: CASTVPVGSSANVLTF. The CDR3 DNA follows: TGTGCCAGTACCGTGCCGGTTGGCTCTTCGGCCAACGTCCTGACTTTC.

The chain recombines TRBV25-1 with TRBJ2-5; 8 bases fit TRBD1. The CDR3 spans 12 residues. Germline CDR1 MGHDK, CDR2 SYGVNS. Losses at the gene ends were 3 bases for V and 14 bases for J; bases not matched to a gene: 8. CDR3 sequence reads: CASSDPPGQVYF. The CDR3 region has the DNA TGTGCCAGCAGTGACCCTCCGGGACAGGTTTACTTC.

In its sample, this clonotype was seen many times. V gene TRBV10-3 combines with J gene TRBJ2-3; tentative D call: TRBD2 (6 bases). V lost 5 bases and J 6 bases, leaving 15 bases between the germline ends. In germline, CDR1 is ENHRY, CDR2 SYGVKD. CDR3 length: 14 amino acids. This chain's CDR3 is CAISLGGFEDTQYF. The DNA for the CDR3 is TGTGCCATCAGTTTGGGGGGTTTCGAGGATACGCAGTATTTT.

About this clonotype itself: A read error may explain this, as a much larger clone is one base away. The chain employs TRBV5-1 and TRBJ2-7, with D unclear. CDR3 length equals 14 residues. Deletions cut 4 bases from V and 3 bases from J, with 14 bases between. In germline, CDR1 is SGHRS, CDR2 YFSETQ. The CDR3: CASSPQTAGYEQYF. CDR3 sequence (DNA): TGCGCCAGCAGCCCCCAGACGGCAGGCTACGAGCAGTACTTC.